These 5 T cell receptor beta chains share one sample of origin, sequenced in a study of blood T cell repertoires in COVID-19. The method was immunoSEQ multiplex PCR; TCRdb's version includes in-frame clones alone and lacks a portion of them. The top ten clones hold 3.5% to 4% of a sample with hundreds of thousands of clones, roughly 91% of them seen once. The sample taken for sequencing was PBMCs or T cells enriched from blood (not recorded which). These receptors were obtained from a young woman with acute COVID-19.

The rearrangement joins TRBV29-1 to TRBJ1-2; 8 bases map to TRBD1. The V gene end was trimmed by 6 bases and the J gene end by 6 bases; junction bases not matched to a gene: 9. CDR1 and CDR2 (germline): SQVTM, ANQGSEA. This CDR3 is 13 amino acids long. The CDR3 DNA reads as TGCAGCGTATCCCGGGGACAGGTTAATGGCTACACCTTC. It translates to CSVSRGQVNGYTF.

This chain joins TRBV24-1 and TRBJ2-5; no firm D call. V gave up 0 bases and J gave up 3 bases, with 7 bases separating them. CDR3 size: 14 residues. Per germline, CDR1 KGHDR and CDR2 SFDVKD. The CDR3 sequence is CATSDLYQEETQYF. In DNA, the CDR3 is TGTGCCACCAGTGATTTGTACCAGGAAGAGACCCAGTACTTC.

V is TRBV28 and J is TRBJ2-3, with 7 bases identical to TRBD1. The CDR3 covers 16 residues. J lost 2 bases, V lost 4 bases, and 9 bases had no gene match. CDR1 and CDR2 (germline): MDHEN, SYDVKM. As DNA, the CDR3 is TGTGCCAGCAGTTCCCCCGGGGACAGCCTCACAGATACGCAGTATTTT. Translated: CASSSPGDSLTDTQYF.

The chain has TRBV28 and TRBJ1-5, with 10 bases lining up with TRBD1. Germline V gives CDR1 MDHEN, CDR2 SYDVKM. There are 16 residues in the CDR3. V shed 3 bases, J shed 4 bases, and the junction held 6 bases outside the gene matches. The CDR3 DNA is TGTGCCAGCAGTTTGTGGGGACAGGGGATGAATCAGCCCCAGCATTTT. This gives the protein CASSLWGQGMNQPQHF.

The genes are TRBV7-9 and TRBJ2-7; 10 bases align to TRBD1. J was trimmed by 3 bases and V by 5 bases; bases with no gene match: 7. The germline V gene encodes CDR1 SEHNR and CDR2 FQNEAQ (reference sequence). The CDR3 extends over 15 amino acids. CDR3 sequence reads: CASSPGTGVFYEQYF. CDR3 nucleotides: TGTGCCAGCAGCCCCGGGACAGGGGTTTTCTACGAGCAGTACTTC.